Each of the 30 T cell receptor beta chains below was sequenced from the same sample in a study of vaccination and CD4 T cells after COVID-19. Indicated treatment: roughly 11-day PBMC culture with coronavirus spike peptide pools or control peptides (ViraFEST assay). These TCRs' antigens remain unknown. Sequencing of cultured CD4+ T cell DNA used the Oncomine TCR Beta short-read assay. TCRdb re-analysed the PCR reads in MiXCR, keeping a single row per CDR3 protein. Of about 15,000 distinct CDR3 sequences in the sample, 26% were seen once. The material sequenced was cultured CD4+ T cells from blood. All receptors derive from a human donor with COVID-19.

This clonotype was seen a few times. The rearrangement links TRBV6-1 to TRBJ2-1; 10 positions match TRBD2. This CDR3 comprises 14 residues. The germline V gene has CDR1 MNHNS and CDR2 SASEGT. V was pared by 7 bases and J by 6 bases, with 6 bases of the junction left unmatched. The CDR3 loop reads CASTTGLASNEQFF. The CDR3, as DNA: TGTGCCAGCACTACGGGACTAGCGTCCAATGAGCAGTTCTTC.

The chain uses TRBV27 and TRBJ2-7; perhaps TRBD2 as D (6 bases). Trimming left V 6 bases short and J 2 bases short, with 14 bases between. Germline V lookup: CDR1 MNHEY, CDR2 SMNVEV (reference sequence). The CDR3 is made up of 14 amino acids. In DNA, the CDR3 is TGTGCCAGCAGCAACGCGGGACTCCCCTACGAGCAGTACTTC. As protein: CASSNAGLPYEQYF.

The V and J genes are TRBV6-4 and TRBJ1-1, with D unclear. V gave up 8 bases and J gave up 3 bases, with 10 bases separating them. Per germline, CDR1 MRHNA and CDR2 SNTAGT. The CDR3 sequence is 12 residues long. CDR3 sequence reads: CASLGEYTEAFF. CDR3 sequence (DNA): TGTGCCAGCCTGGGAGAGTACACTGAAGCTTTCTTT.

The chain carries TRBV28 and TRBJ1-6; D not certain. The V end was cut by 2 bases, the J end by 0 bases, with 14 bases between. CDR3 length: 18 residues. In germline, CDR1 is MDHEN, CDR2 SYDVKM. CDR3 nucleotides: TGTGCCAGCAGTTTAAGTGCCGGGTTTGGCTCCTATAATTCACCCCTCCACTTT. Its translation: CASSLSAGFGSYNSPLHF.

Only a few counts were recorded for this clonotype. The chain employs TRBV11-2 and TRBJ2-7, with TRBD2 identical over 8 bases. In germline, CDR1 is SGHAT, CDR2 FQNNGV. The CDR3 spans 15 residues. V was clipped by 2 bases and J by 0 bases; unmatched bases: 3. CDR3 sequence: CASSLLLAGSYEQYF. The CDR3 bases are TGTGCCAGCAGCTTATTGCTAGCGGGCTCCTACGAGCAGTACTTC.

The table lists this clonotype with a few counts. V is TRBV14 and J is TRBJ1-1, with a weak D call TRBD1 (6 bases). V lost 2 bases, J lost 4 bases, and 14 bases lay in between. Germline CDR1 and CDR2: SGHDN and FVKESK. The CDR3 is 15 residues long. DNA of the CDR3: TGTGCCAGCAGCCAACAACAGGGCTCGGGCACTGAAGCTTTCTTT. Translating gives CASSQQQGSGTEAFF.

This clonotype was detected only a few times. The V gene is TRBV9, the J gene TRBJ1-2, with D tentatively TRBD1 (6 bases). The CDR3 totals 14 residues. Germline V gene data show CDR1 as SGDLS and CDR2 as YYNGEE. Trimming removed 3 bases from V and 3 bases from J, with 12 bases in between. Here the CDR3 reads CASSAGQWYYGYTF. The CDR3 DNA reads as TGTGCCAGCAGCGCTGGACAGTGGTACTATGGCTACACCTTC.

This clonotype came up a few times. In DNA form, the CDR3 reads TGTGCCAGCAGCTCTTCGACAGGTTACGTGGGTTCACCCCTCCACTTT. This translates into CASSSSTGYVGSPLHF. The V gene is TRBV7-2, the J gene TRBJ1-6; the D gene is possibly TRBD1 (6 bases). The CDR3 is made up of 16 amino acids. Germline CDR1 SGHTA, CDR2 FQGNSA. V was shortened by 4 bases and J by 9 bases, with 19 bases between the two germline ends. The complete variable domain, with remaining parts taken from reference TRBV7-2 and TRBJ1-6, reads GAGVSQSPSNKVTEKGKDVELRCDPISGHTALYWYRQSLGQGLEFLIYFQGNSAPDKSGLPSDRFSAERTGGSVSTLTIQRTQQEDSAVYLCASSSSTGYVGSPLHFGNGTRLTVT.

The rearrangement uses TRBV27 and TRBJ1-1; D gene ambiguous. CDR1 and CDR2 (germline): MNHEY, SMNVEV (reference sequence). Trimming removed 6 bases at V and 5 bases at J, with 16 bases between. The CDR3 contains 14 residues. CDR3 sequence: CASSPISGGTEAFF. The CDR3 DNA reads as TGTGCCAGCAGCCCTATATCGGGTGGGACTGAAGCTTTCTTT.

The rearrangement uses TRBV19 and TRBJ2-5; 14 bases align to TRBD2. The V and J ends lost 5 bases and 6 bases, in that order; junction bases with no gene match: 11. The CDR3 consists of 17 residues. The germline V gene has CDR1 LNHDA and CDR2 SQIVND (reference sequence). The CDR3 here is CASSPQLTSGGVKTQYF. CDR3 coding DNA: TGTGCCAGTAGTCCCCAGTTGACTAGCGGGGGGGTGAAGACCCAGTACTTC.

V is TRBV5-6 and J is TRBJ1-6; TRBD1 might be the D (6 bases). The CDR3 length is 11 residues. Germline loops: CDR1 SGHDT, CDR2 YYEEEE. With 6 bases removed from V and 19 bases from J, the gap between germline ends came to 17 bases. The CDR3 sequence: CASNKQGPIHF. The DNA of the CDR3 is TGTGCCAGCAACAAACAGGGCCCGATACACTTT.

This clonotype has only a few counts. The chain has TRBV6-2 or TRBV6-3 and TRBJ2-7; D remains ambiguous. This CDR3 is 13 amino acids long. V dropped 1 base and J dropped 0 bases, with 4 bases sitting between them. Per germline, CDR1 MNHEY and CDR2 SVGEGT. The CDR3 protein is CASSYWSSYEQYF. The CDR3 nucleotides read TGTGCCAGCAGTTACTGGAGCTCCTACGAGCAGTACTTC.

The chain has TRBV19 and TRBJ1-1; D ambiguous. The CDR3 has 15 amino acids. Trimming shortened V by 6 bases and J by 0 bases, and 14 bases separated the two germline ends. Germline V gene data show CDR1 as LNHDA and CDR2 as SQIVND (reference sequence). The CDR3 reads CASRVSRLMNTEAFF. The CDR3 DNA is TGTGCCAGTAGGGTTTCTCGACTCATGAACACTGAAGCTTTCTTT.

The chain's CDR3 is CASRNGPSSPLHF. CDR3 in DNA: TGTGCCAGCAGGAACGGGCCAAGTTCACCCCTCCACTTT. V usage is TRBV2 and J usage is TRBJ1-6; no firm D call. The germline V gene encodes CDR1 SNHLY and CDR2 FYNNEI. V lost 6 bases, J lost 9 bases, and 12 bases lay in between. The CDR3 totals 13 residues.

The rearrangement links TRBV30 to TRBJ2-7; D is possibly TRBD1 (5 bases). Germline V gene lookup returns CDR1 GTSNPN and CDR2 SVGIG (reference sequence). The CDR3 extends over 12 amino acids. The germline V and J ends were trimmed by 5 bases and 6 bases, with 14 bases remaining between them. The CDR3 DNA sequence: TGTGCCTGGGGGGCAGGGCCGGGCGAGCAGTACTTC. Protein product: CAWGAGPGEQYF.

V is TRBV20-1 and J is TRBJ2-3, with D perhaps matching TRBD1 or TRBD2 (5 bases each). The CDR3 extends over 13 amino acids. Germline V gene data show CDR1 as DFQATT and CDR2 as SNEGSKA (reference sequence). V lost 8 bases to trimming and J lost 2 bases, with 14 bases between them. CDR3 nucleotide sequence: TGCAGTTCCTTTGTAGGGACCACAGATACGCAGTATTTT. This codes for CSSFVGTTDTQYF.

There are a few counts of this clonotype. This sequence joins TRBV7-2 and TRBJ2-2, with a weak D call TRBD2 (5 bases). V was shortened by 5 bases and J by 6 bases, with 19 bases between the two germline ends. This CDR3 is built from 16 residues. Germline V gene lookup returns CDR1 SGHTA and CDR2 FQGNSA. CDR3 bases: TGTGCCAGCAGCACGCCCGGGGTTGGGGAAGCCGGGGAGCTGTTTTTT. Amino acids: CASSTPGVGEAGELFF.

V usage is TRBV5-1 and J usage is TRBJ2-7; D is unresolved. CDR1 and CDR2 (germline): SGHRS, YFSETQ. This CDR3 contains 15 residues. V lost 0 bases to trimming and J lost 2 bases, with 12 bases between them. The CDR3 region is CASSLGPTNAYEQYF. The CDR3 coding sequence is TGCGCCAGCAGCTTGGGCCCGACAAATGCCTACGAGCAGTACTTC.

This clonotype was counted between two and nine times. The rearrangement links TRBV21-1 to TRBJ2-7; the D call in the table, TRBD1, was not verified against the DNA. TRBV21-1 counts as a pseudogene. The CDR3 sequence is 14 residues long. In DNA form, the CDR3 reads TGTGCCAGCAGCCCTCGGACAGGAGCCTACGAGCAGTACTTC. Translating it yields CASSPRTGAYEQYF.

By sample share, this clonotype is medium-sized. This chain uses TRBV27 with TRBJ1-5, with TRBD1 matching 9 bases. Unmatched junction bases numbered 6, after V lost 6 bases and J lost 9 bases. CDR1 and CDR2 from the germline V gene are MNHEY and SMNVEV (reference sequence). This CDR3 spans 13 amino acids. The CDR3 DNA reads TGTGCCAGCAGAGGGACAGGGAGCGCGCCCCAGCATTTT. This codes for CASRGTGSAPQHF.

This clonotype was detected only a few times. The chain links TRBV27 to TRBJ1-6; TRBD1 might be the D (6 bases). The CDR3 has 18 amino acids. From germline, CDR1 is MNHEY and CDR2 SMNVEV (reference sequence). V was trimmed by 3 bases and J by 10 bases, leaving 25 bases between them. CDR3 bases: TGTGCCAGCAGTTTGCCCCCTGACAGAACTACAGGGATCTCACCCCTCCACTTT. Translating gives CASSLPPDRTTGISPLHF.

This clonotype has more than one count but fewer than ten. One end of the junction does not line up with germline, which may come from a read error. In DNA, the CDR3 is TGTGCCAGCAGTCCACTGGGGACAGCAGCAACAGATGCGCAGTATTTT. The encoded protein is CASSPLGTAATDAQYF. The chain has TRBV28 and TRBJ2-3, with 7 bases identical to TRBD1. Looked up from germline, CDR1 is MDHEN and CDR2 is SYDVKM. This CDR3 has 16 amino acids.

This clonotype is a singleton in its sample. V is TRBV29-1 and J is TRBJ2-3; no reliable D call. From germline, CDR1 is SQVTM and CDR2 ANQGSEA. The CDR3 sequence is 15 residues long. Trimming stripped 0 bases from V and 8 bases from J, with 18 bases between. The CDR3 here is CSVEDPRGAGSTQYF. The CDR3, as DNA: TGCAGCGTTGAAGATCCCCGCGGCGCTGGGTCTACGCAGTATTTT.

The chain recombines TRBV12-3 or TRBV12-4 with TRBJ2-1; TRBD2 matches 9 bases. The ends lost 2 bases at V and 3 bases at J; junction bases unmatched: 11. This CDR3 is built from 18 residues. CDR3 in amino acids: CASSLFVLGLAVYNEQFF. The CDR3 DNA sequence: TGTGCCAGCAGTTTATTTGTCTTGGGACTAGCTGTCTACAATGAGCAGTTCTTC.

In this sample, this clonotype turned up a few times. This chain joins TRBV10-1 and TRBJ1-5; D not resolved. This CDR3 is built from 13 residues. Trimming removed 3 bases at V and 1 base at J, with 4 bases between. In germline, CDR1 is WNHNN, CDR2 SYGVQD (reference sequence). CDR3 coding DNA: TGCGCCAGCAGTGAAGGCAGCAATCAGCCCCAGCATTTT. Residues: CASSEGSNQPQHF.

This clonotype turned up a few times. This chain links TRBV4-1 with TRBJ1-6; TRBD1 matches 7 bases. Germline V gene lookup returns CDR1 MGHRA and CDR2 YSYEKL. V gave up 1 base and J gave up 8 bases; unmatched junction bases: 8. The CDR3 runs to 16 residues. CDR3 protein: CASSQVQGGGHSPLHF. The DNA of the CDR3 is TGCGCCAGCAGCCAAGTCCAGGGGGGAGGGCATTCACCCCTCCACTTT.

CDR3 amino acids: CASSLASQGDEQYF. The DNA of the CDR3 is TGTGCCAGCAGCTTAGCGTCCCAGGGGGACGAGCAGTACTTC. V is TRBV7-9 and J is TRBJ2-7, with TRBD1 matching over 7 bases. V was clipped by 0 bases and J by 5 bases; unmatched bases: 4. CDR3 length: 14 amino acids. Germline V gene lookup returns CDR1 SEHNR and CDR2 FQNEAQ (reference sequence).

This sequence joins TRBV7-9 and TRBJ2-1; 11 bases agree with TRBD1. J lost 6 bases, V lost 1 base, and 5 bases had no gene match. Germline V gene lookup returns CDR1 SEHNR and CDR2 FQNEAQ (reference sequence). This CDR3 comprises 16 residues. CDR3 region: CASSLVGQGALNEQFF. The DNA for the CDR3 is TGTGCCAGCAGCTTAGTCGGACAGGGGGCGCTCAATGAGCAGTTCTTC. Filled out from reference TRBV7-9 and TRBJ2-1, the complete variable domain reads DTGVSQNPRHKITKRGQNVTFRCDPISEHNRLYWYRQTLGQGPEFLTYFQNEAQLEKSRLLSDRFSAERPKGSFSTLEIQRTEQGDSAMYLCASSLVGQGALNEQFFGPGTRLTVL.

In this sample, this clonotype is medium-sized. The chain combines TRBV15 with TRBJ1-1; the D is unclear. V was trimmed by 0 bases and J by 10 bases, leaving 21 bases between them. The length of the CDR3 is 16 residues. Germline-derived CDR1 and CDR2 are LNHNV and YYDKDF (reference sequence). CDR3 protein: CATSRDEGIRGGGAFF. In nucleotides, the CDR3 is TGTGCCACCAGCAGAGATGAAGGAATACGAGGTGGTGGAGCTTTCTTT.

This chain uses TRBV7-2 with TRBJ1-2, with a possible D match to TRBD1 (5 bases). The CDR3 is 17 residues long. Germline CDR1 SGHTA, CDR2 FQGNSA. V was pared by 1 base and J by 4 bases, with 19 bases between. This CDR3 reads CASSLVGRWVGLYGYTF. DNA of the CDR3: TGTGCCAGCAGCTTAGTGGGGCGTTGGGTCGGCCTCTATGGCTACACCTTC. The full variable domain, rest sourced from reference TRBV7-2 and TRBJ1-2, is GAGVSQSPSNKVTEKGKDVELRCDPISGHTALYWYRQSLGQGLEFLIYFQGNSAPDKSGLPSDRFSAERTGGSVSTLTIQRTQQEDSAVYLCASSLVGRWVGLYGYTFGSGTRLTVV.